This T cell receptor beta chain came from a study of T cells in tuberculosis. Sorting used thawed, overnight-rested PBMC stained with anti-CD3, a viability dye and GMM-loaded CD1B tetramer. C32 glucose monomycolate from Rhodococcus equi was loaded onto the CD1B tetramers. J gave up 4 bases and V 1 base, and 4 bases lay outside the gene matches. Per the germline V gene, CDR1 is SGHTS and CDR2 is YDEGEE. The CDR3 extends over 15 amino acids. Data came from immunoSEQ multiplex PCR; TCRdb stores just in-frame clones and leaves some out. The data hold approximately 58,000 clones, with around 90% observed a single time.

The specimen sequenced was CD1b-GMM tetramer-negative cells sorted from PBMCs. This chain joins TRBV5-8 and TRBJ2-2; the match to TRBD2 covers 7 bases. This TCR was recovered from an adult woman with latent tuberculosis. CDR3 in DNA: TGTGCCAGCAGCTTGATCCCTAGCGGCACCGGGGAGCTGTTTTTT. It is translated as CASSLIPSGTGELFF.